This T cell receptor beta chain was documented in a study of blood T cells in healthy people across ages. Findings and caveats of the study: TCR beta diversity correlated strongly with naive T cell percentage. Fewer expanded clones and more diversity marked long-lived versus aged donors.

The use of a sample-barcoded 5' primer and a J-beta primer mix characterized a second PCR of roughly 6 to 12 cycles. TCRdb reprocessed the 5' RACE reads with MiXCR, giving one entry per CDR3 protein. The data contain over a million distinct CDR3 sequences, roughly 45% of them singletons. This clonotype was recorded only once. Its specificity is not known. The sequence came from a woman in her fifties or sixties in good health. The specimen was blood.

The CDR3 spells CASSQAAANYGYTF. The CDR3 DNA is TGCGCCAGCAGCCAAGCAGCGGCAAACTATGGCTACACCTTC. V gene TRBV4-1 combines with J gene TRBJ1-2; no clear D. Deletions cut 1 base from V and 2 bases from J, with 8 bases between. Germline values: CDR1 MGHRA, CDR2 YSYEKL. The CDR3 is 14 amino acids.